A single sample gave rise to the 29 T cell receptor delta chains below, sequenced in a study of DNA immune sequencing with unique molecular identifiers. A 32-plex genomic DNA assay used primers for all 8 TRDV and 4 TRDJ genes. A 12-nucleotide UMI was added during approximately 3 barcoding PCR cycles before adapter PCR. TCRdb fed the multiplex PCR reads into CATT to redo clone calling. The repertoire has under 3,000 delta-chain clones, over 12% of them found once; the top ten carry less than 25%. Sequencing input: gamma-delta T cells from PBMCs. The receptors stem from a human donor in good health.

This clone has just a few counts. A much larger clone differs by one base, so this may be a read error. Other nucleotide sequences in the sample specify the same CDR3. CDR3 coding DNA: TGTGCTCTTGGGGAAATTATGGGTCGGCTCGTTTGGGGGATATTCAGCACCGATAAACTCATCTTT. Amino acid sequence: CALGEIMGRLVWGIFSTDKLIF. The rearrangement uses TRDV1 and TRDJ1; 9 nucleotides agree with TRDD3. The CDR3 consists of 22 residues. The germline gives CDR1 TSWWSYY, CDR2 QGS. The V segment lost 2 bases and the J segment 1 base; nucleotides outside the gene matches: 23.

This clone occurred a few times. A far larger clone lies a single base away; this is likely a read error. The rearrangement joins TRDV2 to TRDJ3; TRDD3 aligns across 7 bases. The CDR3 spans 18 residues. Germline values: CDR1 GEAIGNYY, CDR2 EKD. The CDR3 DNA reads TGTGCCTGTGACACCCTGGGGGGTAGCTCCTGGGTCACCCGACAGATGTTTTTC. Its translation: CACDTLGGSSWVTRQMFF.

A word on this clone: It differs at one base from a far larger clone, so likely a read error. The sample contains more than one DNA sequence encoding this CDR3. The chain recombines TRDV2 with TRDJ3; the match to TRDD3 covers 11 bases. The germline CDR1 and CDR2 sequences are GEAIGNYY and EKD. The CDR3 runs 19 residues. Here the CDR3 reads CACDKVLGDKDWDTRQMFF. The CDR3 DNA sequence: TGTGCCTGTGACAAAGTACTGGGGGATAAAGACTGGGACACCCGACAGATGTTTTTT.

This clone was observed a handful of times. This probably arose from a read error, given a far larger clone one base away. J is TRDJ3 and V is TRDV2; 10 nucleotides line up with TRDD3. The CDR3 is made up of 22 amino acids. Germline V gives CDR1 GEAIGNYY, CDR2 EKD. CDR3 amino acids: CACDPVLGDTFPSDWDTRKMFF. The CDR3 DNA reads as TGTGCCTGTGACCCGGTTTTGGGGGATACTTTCCCCTCGGACTGGGACACCCGAAAGATGTTTTTC.

As concerns this clone: The likely explanation is a read error, given a far larger clone one base away. The J gene is TRDJ3, the V gene TRDV2; D unresolved. The CDR3 has 13 residues. Germline V gene lookup returns CDR1 GEAIGNYY and CDR2 EKD. In DNA form, the CDR3 reads TGTGCCCGTGACAGGATTAACACCCGACAGATGTTTTTC. As protein: CARDRINTRQMFF.

In regard to this clone: A far larger clone is just one base off, so this is likely a read error. The same CDR3 can be traced to other DNA sequences in this sample. The V gene is TRDV3, the J gene TRDJ1; D tentatively reads TRDD2 or TRDD3 (7 bases each). There are 17 residues in the CDR3. Germline values: CDR1 TVYSNPD, CDR2 GDNSRS (reference sequence). The ends were cut back, 2 bases at V and 4 bases at J, with 26 bases in the middle. The CDR3 loop is CAFFLRGYAKVGDKLIF. CDR3 bases: TGTGCCTTTTTCCTACGAGGATACGCTAAGGTAGGCGATAAACTCATCTTT.

Comment on this clone: Its ends do not fully match the called genes, so a read error is possible. The V and J genes are TRDV1 and TRDJ1, with 12 bases fitting TRDD3. The J gene was not available in TCRdb and was assigned here by matching the DNA to germline segments. Germline-derived CDR1 and CDR2 are TSWWSYY and QGS. The CDR3 has 22 amino acids. The CDR3 DNA reads TGTGCTCTTGGGGAACTTTGGCTTACGCGGCTGGGGGATACGACGTACACCGACAAACTCATCTTT. It translates to CALGELWLTRLGDTTYTDKLIF.

This clone was seen just once. The J gene corresponds to TRDJ1; a V gene call is absent; the table assigns TRDD3, which was not confirmed against the DNA. This CDR3 is built from 15 residues. The CDR3 DNA is TGTGCTCTTGGGGAACTTTCGAGATTGACCGATAAACTCATCTTT. Residues: CALGELSRLTDKLIF.

This clone is medium-sized in the sample. The V call is TRDV2, the J call TRDJ1; a possible D gene is TRDD3 (5 bases). Trimming pared 2 bases from V and 8 bases from J, leaving 32 bases between. The CDR3 consists of 19 residues. From germline, CDR1 is GEAIGNYY and CDR2 EKD. The CDR3 here is CACDSEKVGRDQTDPKLIF. For the CDR3, the DNA is TGTGCCTGTGACAGTGAAAAGGTAGGCAGGGATCAGACGGACCCGAAACTCATCTTT.

This clone is medium-sized by share. The CDR3 DNA reads TGTGCTCTTGGAGGGGAATCCTGCCATAAACTCATCTTT. It specifies CALGGESCHKLIF. The rearrangement links TRDV1 to TRDJ1, with D possibly matching TRDD3 (5 bases). Trimming shortened V by 6 bases and J by 6 bases, and 14 bases separated the two germline ends. The CDR3 runs 13 residues. In germline, CDR1 is TSWWSYY, CDR2 QGS.

Points on this clone: The amino acid sequence in TCRdb belongs to a much larger clone and departs from this DNA's translation at residue 7, likely a sequencing read error; the sequence shown is translated from the DNA. There is no V gene call, and the J gene is TRDJ1; TRDD3 is the table's D call, not checked against the DNA. This CDR3 region has 16 residues. CDR3 DNA: TGTGCCTGTAAAGGGCTGGAGGATATTCAGACCGATAAACTCATCTTT. It codes for CACKGLEDIQTDKLIF.

This clone was seen a handful of times. A read error is likely here: a far larger clone is one base away. In the same sample, other DNA sequences code for this CDR3. The chain joins TRDV2 to TRDJ1, with 12 positions matching TRDD3. CDR1 and CDR2 (germline): GEAIGNYY, EKD. Trimming took 2 bases from V and 3 from J; bases not matched to a gene: 9. This CDR3 has 17 residues. As DNA, the CDR3 is TGTGCCTGTGACAGCCTAGACTGGGGGATACACTCCGATAAACTCATCTTT. Protein product: CACDSLDWGIHSDKLIF.

By sample fraction, this clone is medium-sized. As DNA, the CDR3 is TGTGCTCTTGGGGAACTAGTTCCCTTCCTACGTACTACGGCCCTCTGGGGAGGGGGTAGCACCGATAAACTCATCTTT. This encodes CALGELVPFLRTTALWGGGSTDKLIF. The chain joins TRDV1 to TRDJ1, with 9 bases that match TRDD2. No J gene was available from TCRdb, and it was assigned here by a germline match of the DNA. CDR1 is TSWWSYY, CDR2 QGS, per germline. Trimming at V came to 0 bases and at J to 1 base, leaving 33 bases not matched to a gene. This CDR3 has 26 amino acids.

Concerning this clone itself: Since a far larger clone is one base different, this is likely a read error. This CDR3 is also generated by other DNA sequences in the sample. The J gene corresponds to TRDJ1; a V gene call is absent; whether TRDD3, the table's D call, matches the DNA was not checked. CDR3 length: 23 amino acids. CDR3 in DNA: TGTGCCTGTGACACCGTAACTGGGGGGTCCATGTACCGTACCGGGGGCAGTGGGGGTAAACTCATCTTT. Its translation: CACDTVTGGSMYRTGGSGGKLIF.

This clone has just a few counts. A far larger clone is a single base away, which makes a read error likely. Other DNA sequences within the sample encode an identical CDR3. The CDR3 nucleotides read TGTGCCTGTGATGCCCTGGGGGGATCCCGTAAACTCATCTTT. It specifies CACDALGGSRKLIF. The V and J genes are TRDV2 and TRDJ1; TRDD3 agrees at 7 bases. The J segment lost 7 bases and the V segment lost 4 bases, leaving 11 bases of the junction unmatched. Germline V gene data show CDR1 as GEAIGNYY and CDR2 as EKD. The CDR3 has 14 amino acids.

With regard to this clone: Since a much larger clone is just one base distant, this may be a read error. In the same sample, other DNA sequences code for this CDR3. The chain joins TRAV29/DV5 to TRDJ1, with TRDD3 matching 13 bases. TCRdb does not report a J gene; here it was assigned by matching the DNA to germline references. This CDR3 is built from 20 residues. With 3 bases clipped from V and 0 bases from J, the junction kept 17 bases outside the gene matches. Germline CDR1 NSMFDY, CDR2 ISSIKDK. The CDR3 loop reads CAATCYGRLGDTRYTDKLIF. CDR3 nucleotide sequence: TGTGCAGCAACCTGCTATGGGCGACTGGGGGATACGCGGTACACCGATAAACTCATCTTT.

This clone has a handful of counts. CDR3 in amino acids: CALGDPSPLSNVLGDPFPAYKLIF. The CDR3 bases are TGTGCTCTTGGGGACCCCTCACCTCTTTCAAACGTACTGGGGGACCCGTTTCCCGCTTATAAACTCATCTTT. The J gene is TRDJ1, the V gene TRDV1; 9 nucleotides match TRDD3. Since TCRdb gives no J gene, matching the DNA to germline was used here to assign it. The CDR3 extends over 24 amino acids. The junction had 35 bases not matched to a gene; V was cut back by 3 bases and J by 6 bases. Germline CDR1 and CDR2: TSWWSYY and QGS.

In this sample, this clone turned up a few times. TCRdb shows a much larger clone's protein in place of this DNA's translation, and the two differ at residue 14, likely through a read error; the protein shown is translated from the DNA. The gene calls are TRDV2 and TRDJ1; TRDD3 aligns across 10 bases. From germline, CDR1 is GEAIGNYY and CDR2 EKD. This CDR3 is built from 16 residues. In nucleotides, the CDR3 is TGTGCCTGTAAAGGGCTGGGGGATATTCAGACCGATAAACACATCTTT. Its translation is CACKGLGDIQTDKHIF.

The chain joins TRDV1 to TRDJ1; 11 bases match TRDD3. TCRdb leaves out the J gene; it was filled in here by matching the DNA to germline. J gave up 0 bases and V 3 bases, and 27 bases lay outside the gene matches. The CDR3 length is 24 residues. Germline-derived CDR1 and CDR2 are TSWWSYY and QGS. CDR3 in DNA: TGTGCTCTTGGGGAGTCTTACCCTAACTGGGGGATATCGCGGGGGGTGACGTACACCGATAAACTCATCTTT. It encodes CALGESYPNWGISRGVTYTDKLIF.

In its sample, this clone was seen a few times. TCRdb pairs this DNA with a much larger clone's protein that differs at residue 11, likely a read error; the protein shown was translated from the DNA. This CDR3 is CACDLLGGLGGSSIDKLIF. The CDR3, as DNA: TGTGCCTGTGACCTATTAGGAGGACTGGGGGGCTCCTCGATCGATAAACTCATCTTT. The chain couples TRDV2 to TRDJ1; TRDD3 matches at 8 bases. CDR1 and CDR2 from the germline V gene are GEAIGNYY and EKD. The CDR3 sequence is 19 residues long. V lost 3 bases to trimming and J lost 4 bases; unmatched junction nucleotides: 21.

Turning to this clone: With only one base between it and a far larger clone, this is likely a read error. Called V gene: TRDV1; the J gene was not called; TRDD3 is taken as the D call from the table, unchecked against the DNA. Germline lookup yields CDR1 TSWWSYY and CDR2 QGS. This CDR3 has 25 residues. The CDR3 reads CALGELDTDAITGGPGTRYTDKIIF. In DNA form, the CDR3 reads TGTGCTCTTGGGGAACTTGATACTGACGCAATAACTGGGGGACCCGGGACCAGGTACACCGATAAAATCATCTTT.

By share of the sample, this clone is medium-sized (0.01 to 0.1%). This chain connects TRDV2 to TRDJ1; 13 bases agree with TRDD3. The germline gives CDR1 GEAIGNYY, CDR2 EKD. V lost 1 base to trimming and J lost 0 bases; unmatched junction nucleotides: 7. The CDR3 loop spans 18 amino acids. CDR3 sequence: CACDTLLGDTSYTDKLIF. The CDR3 nucleotides are TGTGCCTGTGACACGCTACTGGGGGATACGTCGTACACCGATAAACTCATCTTT.

This clone was detected a few times. TCRdb pairs this DNA with a much larger clone's protein that differs at residue 11, likely a read error; the protein shown was translated from the DNA. The CDR3 sequence is CACDVLGDTRKNKLIF. The CDR3 coding sequence is TGTGCCTGTGACGTACTGGGGGATACGAGAAAAAATAAACTCATCTTT. The chain has TRDV2 and TRDJ1; 13 nucleotides agree with TRDD3. V trimming: 3 bases; J trimming: 6 bases; junction bases outside the gene matches: 9. Per germline, CDR1 GEAIGNYY and CDR2 EKD. There are 16 residues in the CDR3.

Of note for this clone: TCRdb records a much larger clone's protein for this DNA, with a difference at residue 5 that likely arises from a read error; the protein given is the translation of the DNA. The chain couples TRDV2 to TRDJ1, with TRDD3 identical over 10 bases. Germline loops: CDR1 GEAIGNYY, CDR2 EKD. CDR3 length: 19 amino acids. V was pared by 3 bases and J by 0 bases, with 15 bases of the junction left unmatched. The CDR3 here is CACDSVLTGGLAYTDKLIF. The CDR3 bases are TGTGCCTGTGACTCCGTTCTCACTGGGGGATTGGCATACACCGATAAACTCATCTTT.

This clone showed up just a few times. Because the CDR3's place on the DNA is in doubt, the DNA is left out and the CDR3 is given as listed by TCRdb. Here the CDR3 reads CACDESYGLFGGGTSSWDTRQMFF. The J gene is given as TRDJ3, and the V gene is not called; the DNA was not compared with TRDD3, the D call given in the table. The CDR3 length is 24 residues, termini included.

This clone was seen only a few times. A read error may explain this, as a much larger clone is one base away. The sample has other DNA sequences that encode this CDR3 too. V and J are TRDV2 and TRDJ1; 7 bases match TRDD3. V shed 0 bases and J 5 bases; nucleotides not matched to a gene: 8. The CDR3 runs to 15 residues. CDR1 and CDR2 from the germline V gene are GEAIGNYY and EKD. The CDR3 reads CACDTVGIKSDKLIF. The CDR3 region has the DNA TGTGCCTGTGACACCGTGGGGATAAAGTCTGATAAACTCATCTTT.

This clone turned up a few times. TCRdb assigns this DNA the protein of a much larger clone, which departs from its translation at residue 12; this likely reflects a read error, and the protein shown comes from translating the DNA. This rearrangement joins TRDV2 to TRDJ1; TRDD3 agrees at 11 bases. Germline V gene sequence: CDR1 GEAIGNYY, CDR2 EKD. The CDR3 is 16 amino acids. The CDR3 loop reads CACDSLGDTNTAKLIF. The CDR3 DNA reads TGTGCCTGTGACTCGCTGGGGGATACCAACACCGCTAAACTCATCTTT.

There are a few counts of this clone. A single base separates this from a much larger clone, so it may be a read error. The rearrangement joins TRDV2 to TRDJ3; 7 bases line up with TRDD3. The CDR3 totals 18 residues. CDR1 is GEAIGNYY and CDR2 is EKD in the germline V gene. The CDR3 region has the DNA TGTGCCTGTGACACCGTGGGGGGATCCCCCTGGGACACCCGACTGATGTTTTTC. This codes for CACDTVGGSPWDTRLMFF.

By proportion, this clone is medium-sized. The rearrangement uses TRDV2 and TRDJ1; 12 nucleotides align to TRDD3. V was pared by 3 bases and J by 1 base, with 17 bases of the junction left unmatched. The CDR3 contains 20 residues. Germline-derived CDR1 and CDR2 are GEAIGNYY and EKD. CDR3 region: CACDSVLRSGGYVGTDKLIF. CDR3 sequence (DNA): TGTGCCTGTGACTCCGTACTACGGTCTGGGGGATACGTTGGCACCGATAAACTCATCTTT.